This T cell receptor (beta chain) was captured by sequencing in a study of vaccination effects on CD4 cells after COVID-19. Data came from immunoSEQ multiplex PCR; TCRdb stores just in-frame clones and leaves some out. The sample has 50,000 to 60,000 clones, roughly 76% seen once; the top ten hold 18%. This clone appeared a single time. Its antigen remains unidentified. Before sequencing, viral peptide pools were used by the ViraFEST assay to expand antigen-specific CD4+ T cells. Once cultured for 10 to 11 days, the cells underwent separation to obtain CD4+ T cells. All vaccine recipients tested negative for nucleocapsid antibodies and had never contracted SARS-CoV-2 infection. This TCR derives from a human donor who received a COVID-19 vaccine. The source material was CD4+ T cells from PBMCs cultured with SARS-CoV-2 spike peptides, sampled before COVID-19 vaccination.

As DNA, the CDR3 is TGTGCCAGCAGCCCGACGCCCCGAACCCACTATGGCTACACCTTC. Its translation is CASSPTPRTHYGYTF. This chain uses TRBV11-1 with TRBJ1-2; the D is unclear. The CDR3 runs to 15 residues. CDR1 and CDR2 (germline): SGHAT, FQDESV (reference sequence). The V and J ends lost 5 bases and 3 bases respectively, with 16 bases between them.